What follows describes a single TCR beta chain. Primers for the PCR totalled 60 Vbeta and 13 Jbeta. The assay was immunoSEQ multiplex PCR, and TCRdb's table has in-frame clones only and misses some. This table has approximately 200,000 clones, roughly 85% appearing once. CDR1 and CDR2 from the germline V gene are KGHSH and LQKENI. This CDR3 has 16 amino acids. The ends lost 1 base at V and 4 bases at J; junction bases unmatched: 6. This record comes from a study of cytomegalovirus exposure and HLA in healthy donors. This sequence joins TRBV18 and TRBJ2-5, with 10 bases fitting TRBD2. Source material: PBMCs. This receptor was taken from a woman aged 45-60 years in good health and CMV-seronegative. The CDR3 DNA reads as TGTGCCAGCTCACCACAACGTTCTAGCGGGAGAGAGACCCAGTACTTC. Translation gives CASSPQRSSGRETQYF.